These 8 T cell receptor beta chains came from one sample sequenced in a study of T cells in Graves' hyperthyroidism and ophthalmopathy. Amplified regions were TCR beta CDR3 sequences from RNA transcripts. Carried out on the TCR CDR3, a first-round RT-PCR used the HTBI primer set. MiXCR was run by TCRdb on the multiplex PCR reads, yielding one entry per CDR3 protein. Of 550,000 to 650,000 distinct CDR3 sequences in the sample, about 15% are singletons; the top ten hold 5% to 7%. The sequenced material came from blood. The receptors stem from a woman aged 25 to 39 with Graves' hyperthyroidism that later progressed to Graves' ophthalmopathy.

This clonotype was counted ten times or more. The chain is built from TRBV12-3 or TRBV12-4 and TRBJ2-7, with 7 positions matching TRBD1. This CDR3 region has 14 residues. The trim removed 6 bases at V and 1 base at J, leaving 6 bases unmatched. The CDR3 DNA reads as TGTGCCAGCAGCGACAGGGCCAAGTCCTACGAGCAGTACTTC. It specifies CASSDRAKSYEQYF.

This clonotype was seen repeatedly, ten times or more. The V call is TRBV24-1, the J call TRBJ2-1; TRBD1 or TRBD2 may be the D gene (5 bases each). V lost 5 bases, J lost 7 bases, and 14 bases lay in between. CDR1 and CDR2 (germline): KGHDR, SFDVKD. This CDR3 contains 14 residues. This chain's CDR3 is CATSGGTEVNEQFF. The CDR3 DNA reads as TGTGCCACCAGTGGAGGGACGGAAGTTAATGAGCAGTTCTTC.

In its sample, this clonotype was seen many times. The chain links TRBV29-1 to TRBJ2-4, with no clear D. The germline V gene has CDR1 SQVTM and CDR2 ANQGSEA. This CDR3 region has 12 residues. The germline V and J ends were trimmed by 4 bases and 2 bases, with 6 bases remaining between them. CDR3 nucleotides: TGCAGCGTTGGGGGTACCAAAAACATTCAGTACTTC. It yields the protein CSVGGTKNIQYF.

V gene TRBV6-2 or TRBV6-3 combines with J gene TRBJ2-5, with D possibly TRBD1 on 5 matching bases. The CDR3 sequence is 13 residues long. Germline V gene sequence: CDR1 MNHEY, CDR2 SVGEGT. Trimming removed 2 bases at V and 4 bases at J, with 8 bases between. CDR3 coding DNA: TGTGCCAGCAGTTACCCTAGGGGAGAGACCCAGTACTTC. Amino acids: CASSYPRGETQYF.

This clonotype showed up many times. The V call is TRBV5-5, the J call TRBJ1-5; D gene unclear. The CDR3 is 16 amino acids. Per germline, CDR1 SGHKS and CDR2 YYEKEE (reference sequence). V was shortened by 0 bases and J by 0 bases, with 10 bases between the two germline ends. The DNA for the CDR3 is TGTGCCAGCAGCTTGGCAGGCGAATATAGCAATCAGCCCCAGCATTTT. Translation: CASSLAGEYSNQPQHF.

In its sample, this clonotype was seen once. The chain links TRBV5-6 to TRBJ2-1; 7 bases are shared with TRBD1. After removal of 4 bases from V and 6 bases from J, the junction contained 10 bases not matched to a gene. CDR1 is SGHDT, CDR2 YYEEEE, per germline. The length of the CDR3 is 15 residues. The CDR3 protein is CASSADRVYVNEQFF. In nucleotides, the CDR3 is TGTGCCAGCAGCGCCGACAGGGTTTACGTCAATGAGCAGTTCTTC.

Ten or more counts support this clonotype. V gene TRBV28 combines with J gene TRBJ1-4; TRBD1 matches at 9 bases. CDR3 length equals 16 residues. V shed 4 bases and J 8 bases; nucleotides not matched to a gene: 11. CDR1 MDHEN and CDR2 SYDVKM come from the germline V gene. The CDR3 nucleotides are TGTGCCAGCAGTTCAGACTTCGGGACAGGGAGGGAAAAACTGTTTTTT. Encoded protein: CASSSDFGTGREKLFF.

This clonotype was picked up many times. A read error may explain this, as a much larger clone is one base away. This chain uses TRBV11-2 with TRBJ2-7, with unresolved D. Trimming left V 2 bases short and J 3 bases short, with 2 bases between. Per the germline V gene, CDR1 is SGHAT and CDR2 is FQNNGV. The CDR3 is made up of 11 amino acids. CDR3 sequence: CASSLLYEQYF. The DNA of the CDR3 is TGTGCCAGCAGCTTACTCTACGAGCAGTACTTC.